The clone carrying this TCR beta chain has just a few counts. Its antigen is still unknown. This sample stems from a study of TIL therapy for anti-PD-1-resistant metastatic lung cancer. Looking at the study overall: Half of patients were current or former smokers. Tumors carried a median roughly 1.5 non-synonymous mutations per megabase.

Germline V CDR1 and CDR2: MDHEN, SYDVKM. The CDR3 runs 14 residues. The ends lost 7 bases at V and 7 bases at J; junction bases unmatched: 8. Sequencing used immunoSEQ v3. The protocol was immunoSEQ multiplex PCR, while the TCRdb copy is restricted to in-frame clones and leaves out a portion. The sample consists of 45,000 to 60,000 clones, 70% to 80% of them appearing once. Findings and limits, study-wide: TIL clonotype persistence in blood showed no apparent association with response.

Time point in this sample: pre-treatment sample, taken before nivolumab and TIL therapy. The starting material was blood, obtained at baseline. This TCR was recovered from a woman aged 30 to 85 with non-small cell lung cancer. The genes are TRBV28 and TRBJ2-1, with 9 nucleotides matching TRBD1. The DNA of the CDR3 is TGTGCCAGCACCCAACAGGGGGCACGGAATGAGCAGTTCTTC. Translated, it gives CASTQQGARNEQFF.